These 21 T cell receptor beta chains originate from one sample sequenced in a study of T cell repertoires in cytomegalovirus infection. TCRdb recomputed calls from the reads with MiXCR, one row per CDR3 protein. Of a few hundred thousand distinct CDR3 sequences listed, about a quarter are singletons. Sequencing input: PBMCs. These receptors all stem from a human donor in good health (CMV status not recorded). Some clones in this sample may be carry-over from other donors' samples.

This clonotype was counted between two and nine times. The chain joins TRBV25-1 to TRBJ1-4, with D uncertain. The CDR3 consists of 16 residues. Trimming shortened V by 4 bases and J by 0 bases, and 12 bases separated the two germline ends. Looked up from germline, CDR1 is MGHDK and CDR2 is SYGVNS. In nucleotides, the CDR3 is TGTGCCAGCAGTGGGATCCGGGCCACAACTAATGAAAAACTGTTTTTT. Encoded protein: CASSGIRATTNEKLFF.

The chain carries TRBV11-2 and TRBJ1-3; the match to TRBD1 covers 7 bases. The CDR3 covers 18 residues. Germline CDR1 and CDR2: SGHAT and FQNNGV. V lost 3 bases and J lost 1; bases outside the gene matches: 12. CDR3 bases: TGTGCCAGCAGCTTTAGGCAACTACAGGGGCTATCTGGAAACACCATATATTTT. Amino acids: CASSFRQLQGLSGNTIYF.

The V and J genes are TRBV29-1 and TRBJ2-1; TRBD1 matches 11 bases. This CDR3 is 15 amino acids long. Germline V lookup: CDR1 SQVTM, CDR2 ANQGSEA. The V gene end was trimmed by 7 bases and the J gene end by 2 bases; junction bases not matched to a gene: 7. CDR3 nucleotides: TGCAGCGCTAAGGACAGGGGGCTCACCTACAATGAGCAGTTCTTC. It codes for CSAKDRGLTYNEQFF.

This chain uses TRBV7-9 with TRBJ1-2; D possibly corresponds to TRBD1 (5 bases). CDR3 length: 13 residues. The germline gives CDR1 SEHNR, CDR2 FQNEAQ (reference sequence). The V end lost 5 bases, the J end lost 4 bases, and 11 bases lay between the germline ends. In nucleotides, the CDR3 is TGTGCCAGCAGCGTGGGACCGCTCTATGGCTACACCTTC. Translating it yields CASSVGPLYGYTF.

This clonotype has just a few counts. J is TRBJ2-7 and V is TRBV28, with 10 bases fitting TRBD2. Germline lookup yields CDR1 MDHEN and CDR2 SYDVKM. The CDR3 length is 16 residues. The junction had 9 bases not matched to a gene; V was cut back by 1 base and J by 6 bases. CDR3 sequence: CASSLYSSGRRGEQYF. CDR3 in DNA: TGTGCCAGCAGTTTATATAGTAGCGGGAGGCGGGGCGAGCAGTACTTC.

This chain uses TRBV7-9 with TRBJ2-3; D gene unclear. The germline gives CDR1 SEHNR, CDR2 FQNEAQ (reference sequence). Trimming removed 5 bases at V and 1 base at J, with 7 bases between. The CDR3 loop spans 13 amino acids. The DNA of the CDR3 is TGTGCCAGCAGCGATTGGGGCACAGATACGCAGTATTTT. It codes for CASSDWGTDTQYF.

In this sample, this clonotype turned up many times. CDR3 nucleotides: TGTGCCAGCAGCACCTCCTGGGGATATGGCTACACCTTC. Its protein product is CASSTSWGYGYTF. The chain employs TRBV6-1 and TRBJ1-2; D is ambiguous. V lost 6 bases and J 5 bases, leaving 13 bases between the germline ends. Germline-derived CDR1 and CDR2 are MNHNS and SASEGT. The CDR3 consists of 13 residues.

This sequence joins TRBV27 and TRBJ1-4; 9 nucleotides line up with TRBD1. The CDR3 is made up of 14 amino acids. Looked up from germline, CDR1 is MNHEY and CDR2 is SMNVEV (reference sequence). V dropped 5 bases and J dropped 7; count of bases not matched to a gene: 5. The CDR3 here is CASSRRDRAEKLFF. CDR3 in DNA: TGTGCCAGCAGTCGCCGGGACAGGGCTGAAAAACTGTTTTTT. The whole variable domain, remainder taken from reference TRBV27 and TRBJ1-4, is EAQVTQNPRYLITVTGKKLTVTCSQNMNHEYMSWYRQDPGLGLRQIYYSMNVEVTDKGDVPEGYKVSRKEKRNFPLILESPSPNQTSLYFCASSRRDRAEKLFFGSGTQLSVL.

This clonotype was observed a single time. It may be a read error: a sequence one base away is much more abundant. CDR3 in amino acids: CDSRLSGPSTDTQYF. CDR3 nucleotide sequence: TGTGACAGCAGATTAAGCGGGCCTAGCACAGATACGCAGTATTTT. V and J are TRBV12-3 or TRBV12-4 and TRBJ2-3, with TRBD2 as a possible D gene (6 bases). This CDR3 spans 15 amino acids.

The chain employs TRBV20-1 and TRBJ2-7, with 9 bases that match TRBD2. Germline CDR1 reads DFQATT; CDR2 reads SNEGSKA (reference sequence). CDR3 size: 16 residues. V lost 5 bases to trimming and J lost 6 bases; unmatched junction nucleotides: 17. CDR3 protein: CSALGASGMVASEQYF. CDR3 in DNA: TGCAGTGCTCTCGGGGCTAGCGGGATGGTCGCATCCGAGCAGTACTTC.

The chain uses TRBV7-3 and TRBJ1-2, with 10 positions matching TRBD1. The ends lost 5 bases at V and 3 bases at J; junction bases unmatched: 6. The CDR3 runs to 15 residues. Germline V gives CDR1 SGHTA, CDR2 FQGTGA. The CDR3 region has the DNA TGTGCCAGCAGCCCAAGGGACAGGGGCGACTATGGCTACACCTTC. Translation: CASSPRDRGDYGYTF.

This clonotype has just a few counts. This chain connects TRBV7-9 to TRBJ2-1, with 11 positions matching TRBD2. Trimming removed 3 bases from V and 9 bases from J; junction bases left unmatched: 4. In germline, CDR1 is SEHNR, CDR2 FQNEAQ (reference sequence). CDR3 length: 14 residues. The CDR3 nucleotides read TGTGCCAGCAGCTTTACTAGCGGGGGCGGTGAGCAGTTCTTC. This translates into CASSFTSGGGEQFF.

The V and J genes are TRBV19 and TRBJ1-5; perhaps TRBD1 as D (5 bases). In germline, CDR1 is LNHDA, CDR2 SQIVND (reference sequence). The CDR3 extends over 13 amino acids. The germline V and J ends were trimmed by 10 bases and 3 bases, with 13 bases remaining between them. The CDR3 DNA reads TGTGCCACCGTTGACAGATTCAATCAGCCCCAGCATTTT. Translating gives CATVDRFNQPQHF.

The CDR3 reads CASSPRWSGQPQHF. CDR3 DNA: TGTGCCAGCAGCCCTAGGTGGAGCGGGCAGCCCCAGCATTTT. This chain links TRBV7-2 with TRBJ1-5; no clear D gene. Germline CDR1 and CDR2: SGHTA and FQGNSA. The CDR3 is 14 residues long. V lost 5 bases and J 7 bases, leaving 15 bases between the germline ends.

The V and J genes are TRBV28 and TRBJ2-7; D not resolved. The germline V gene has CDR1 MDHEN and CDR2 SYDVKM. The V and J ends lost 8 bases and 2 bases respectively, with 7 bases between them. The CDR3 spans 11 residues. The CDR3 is CASGQPYEQYF. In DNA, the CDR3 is TGTGCCAGCGGGCAGCCCTACGAGCAGTACTTC.

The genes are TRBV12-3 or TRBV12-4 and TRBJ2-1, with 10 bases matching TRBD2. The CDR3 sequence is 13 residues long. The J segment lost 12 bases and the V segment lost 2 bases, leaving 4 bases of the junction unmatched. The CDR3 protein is CASSLLAGDSQFF. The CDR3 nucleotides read TGTGCCAGCAGTTTACTAGCGGGAGATTCGCAGTTCTTC.

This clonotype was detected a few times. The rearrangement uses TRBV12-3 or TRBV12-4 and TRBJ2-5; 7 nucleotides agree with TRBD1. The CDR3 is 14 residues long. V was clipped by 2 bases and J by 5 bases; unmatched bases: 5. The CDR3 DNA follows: TGTGCCAGCAGTTTAAGACAGGGTTGGGAGACCCAGTACTTC. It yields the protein CASSLRQGWETQYF.

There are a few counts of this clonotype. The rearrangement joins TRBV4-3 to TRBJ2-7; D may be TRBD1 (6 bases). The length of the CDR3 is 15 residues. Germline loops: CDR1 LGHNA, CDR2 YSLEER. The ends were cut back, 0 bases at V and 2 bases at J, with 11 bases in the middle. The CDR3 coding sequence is TGCGCCAGCAGCCAAGAAGGAAGGGGGACCTACGAGCAGTACTTC. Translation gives CASSQEGRGTYEQYF.

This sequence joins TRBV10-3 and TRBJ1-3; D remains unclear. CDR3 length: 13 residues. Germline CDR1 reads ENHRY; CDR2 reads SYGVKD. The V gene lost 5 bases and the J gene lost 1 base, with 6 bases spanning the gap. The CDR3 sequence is CAISSDSGNTIYF. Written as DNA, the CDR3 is TGTGCCATCAGTTCGGATTCTGGAAACACCATATATTTT.

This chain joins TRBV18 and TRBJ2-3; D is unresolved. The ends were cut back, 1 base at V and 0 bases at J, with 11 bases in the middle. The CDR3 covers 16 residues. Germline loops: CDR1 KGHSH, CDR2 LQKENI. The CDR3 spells CASSPLPGASTDTQYF. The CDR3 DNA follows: TGTGCCAGCTCACCACTCCCCGGAGCTAGCACAGATACGCAGTATTTT.

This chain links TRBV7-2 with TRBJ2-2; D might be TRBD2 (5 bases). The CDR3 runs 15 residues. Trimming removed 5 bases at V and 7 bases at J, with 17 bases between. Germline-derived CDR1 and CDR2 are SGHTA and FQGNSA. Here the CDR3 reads CASSGGLLEFGELFF. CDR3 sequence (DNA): TGTGCCAGCAGCGGTGGACTGTTGGAGTTCGGGGAGCTGTTTTTT.